The entry below describes one T cell receptor (beta chain). Its specificity is not known. V was pared by 0 bases and J by 1 base, with 10 bases between. In germline, CDR1 is MGHRA, CDR2 YSYEKL. The CDR3 loop spans 16 amino acids. With 60 Vbeta and 13 Jbeta primers, the PCR was carried out. Sequenced by immunoSEQ multiplex PCR; TCRdb stores in-frame clones only, minus some. Here the sample spans 100,000 to 150,000 clones, roughly 88% being singletons. The sample is drawn from a study of cytomegalovirus exposure and HLA in healthy donors. Study background: A prior study identified roughly 110 million unique TCR beta sequences from 180 million or so T cells.

Notes on the study in general: When analyzed later, the rates of TCR association showed variation by HLA locus, with DRB1 the most and HLA-C the fewest. A later analysis reportedly found that, within productive TCRs, an Asian-associated ancestry cluster had fewer N-insertions than the mean observed across the approximately 660 donors. Previously analyzed data showed that most TCR beta V segments were productive at a frequency of about 87% or about 30%.

The chain links TRBV4-1 to TRBJ2-1, with a tentative D call TRBD2 (6 bases). The specimen sequenced was PBMCs. The receptor's source is a boy between 10 and 17 years old in good health and CMV-seronegative. DNA of the CDR3: TGCGCCAGCAGCCAAGAGGACGGGAGTTCCTACAATGAGCAGTTCTTC. Its translation is CASSQEDGSSYNEQFF.